This T cell receptor (beta chain) derives from a study of regulatory T cells in long-lasting Graves disease. About the research overall: Recently diagnosed Graves' patients had received antithyroid drugs for under 3 months. Study-wide results and limits: Fewer public clonotypes were shared by new patients (roughly 970) than by persistent patients (around 2,900). When disease was persistent, TRBV28, TRBJ1-2 and TRBJ2-5 were the favored segments.

To make TCR beta libraries, researchers used iRepertoire HTBI primers and Arm-PCR of CDR3 regions. TCRdb fed the multiplex PCR reads into MiXCR, producing one record per CDR3 protein. The sample holds approximately 230,000 distinct CDR3 sequences, around 17% seen once. Time point given: newly diagnosed GD, antithyroid drugs for less than 3 months. Scientists built the TCR library using RNA that was extracted from PBMCs. Each of the patients was recruited from an endocrinology department situated in Xi'an, China. This clonotype occurred many times. Its antigen is not identified. Germline V lookup: CDR1 SEHNR, CDR2 FQNEAQ (reference sequence). V was trimmed by 9 bases and J by 2 bases, leaving 16 bases between them. The CDR3 sequence is 14 residues long.

The chain uses TRBV7-9 and TRBJ1-1, with a weak D call TRBD1 (6 bases). This material consisted of peripheral blood mononuclear cells (PBMCs), taken at new diagnosis, from a patient treated with antithyroid drugs. The TCR sequence derives from a female donor with Graves disease. CDR3 residues: CASHRGGVNTEAFF. The CDR3 nucleotides read TGTGCCAGTCACCGAGGGGGGGTTAACACTGAAGCTTTCTTT.